This is a list of T cell receptor beta chains from one sample in a study of Graves' ophthalmopathy and Graves' hyperthyroidism. A single record per CDR3 protein comes from TCRdb applying MiXCR to the multiplex PCR reads. The sample gives approximately 150,000 distinct CDR3 sequences, around 39% of which show up once; about 9.5% is in the top ten. The sample comprised peripheral blood. The source is a young man with Graves' ophthalmopathy. The CDR3 runs from the conserved cysteine through the conserved F or W. The D gene is left open where the match is weak. Clone size is shown for a subset of rows, as once, few, many or a class of expanded clone.

v_gene	len	abundance	d_gene	j_gene	CDR3aa	CDR3nt
TRBV12-3/TRBV12-4	14	NA	TRBD2	TRBJ2-7	CASSKVAGLYEQYF	TGTGCCAGCAGCAAAGTAGCGGGACTGTACGAGCAGTACTTC
TRBV6-1	14	NA	TRBD1	TRBJ1-2	CASRKTGVPYGYTF	TGTGCCAGCAGGAAGACAGGGGTTCCTTATGGCTACACCTTC
TRBV12-3/TRBV12-4	15	many	TRBD2	TRBJ2-7	CASSRGLAGTYEQYF	TGTGCCAGCAGCCGAGGACTAGCGGGAACCTACGAGCAGTACTTC
TRBV7-2	15	many	TRBD2	TRBJ2-5	CASSSGLAGEETQYF	TGTGCCAGCAGTTCCGGACTAGCGGGAGAAGAGACCCAGTACTTC
TRBV19	15	NA	TRBD1	TRBJ2-5	CASTQTSGTGETQYF	TGTGCCAGTACCCAGACCTCCGGGACAGGAGAGACCCAGTACTTC
TRBV27	13	NA	TRBD1	TRBJ2-7	CASSHRGTYEQYF	TGTGCCAGCAGCCACAGGGGAACCTACGAGCAGTACTTC
TRBV12-3/TRBV12-4	13	few	NA	TRBJ1-2	CASSLGGSGGYTF	TGTGCCAGCAGTTTGGGGGGGAGTGGTGGCTACACCTTC
TRBV27	13	NA	NA	TRBJ2-5	CASRRWDQETQYF	TGTGCCAGCAGACGATGGGACCAAGAGACCCAGTACTTC
TRBV6-2/TRBV6-3	18	many	TRBD2	TRBJ2-2	CASSPGTSGRFDTGELFF	TGTGCCAGCAGTCCCGGGACTAGCGGGAGGTTTGACACCGGGGAGCTGTTTTTT
TRBV7-9	11	once	NA	TRBJ2-7	CASSLESLLHF	TGTGCCAGCAGCTTAGAAAGCCTCTTGCACTTC
TRBV28	19	NA	TRBD2	TRBJ2-7	CASSPSGRAFLISHYEQYF	TGTGCCAGCAGTCCTAGCGGGAGGGCCTTTTTGATTTCCCACTACGAGCAGTACTTC
TRBV10-3	15	many	NA	TRBJ2-4	CAISETTEAKNIQYF	TGTGCCATCAGTGAGACGACGGAAGCCAAAAACATTCAGTACTTC
TRBV6-1	14	many	NA	TRBJ2-1	CASRRAATNNEQFF	TGTGCCAGCCGGAGGGCGGCCACGAACAATGAGCAGTTCTTC
TRBV28	13	many	NA	TRBJ1-2	CASSFETSSGYTF	TGTGCCAGCAGTTTTGAGACATCATCAGGCTACACCTTC
TRBV5-6	14	NA	NA	TRBJ2-5	CASSLMTGGETQYF	TGTGCCAGCAGCCTGATGACTGGAGGAGAGACCCAGTACTTC
TRBV7-3	15	NA	NA	TRBJ2-5	CASSLTGGPPGTQYF	TGTGCCAGCAGCTTAACGGGGGGCCCGCCAGGGACCCAGTACTTC
TRBV7-2	13	NA	NA	TRBJ1-2	CASSPRAGYGYTF	TGTGCCAGCAGCCCTCGGGCTGGCTATGGCTACACCTTC
TRBV12-3/TRBV12-4	14	many	NA	TRBJ1-2	CASSFGQGVYGYTF	TGTGCCAGCAGTTTTGGCCAGGGAGTCTATGGCTACACCTTC
TRBV6-1	15	NA	TRBD1	TRBJ2-5	CASSRTGGVRETQYF	TGTGCCAGCAGTAGAACAGGGGGAGTGAGAGAGACCCAGTACTTC
TRBV12-3/TRBV12-4	15	few	NA	TRBJ1-2	CASSRQGGRTDGYTF	TGTGCCAGCAGTCGTCAGGGTGGACGTACCGATGGCTACACCTTC
TRBV6-5	14	many	TRBD2	TRBJ2-1	CASSYETSGFGQFF	TGTGCCAGCAGTTACGAGACTAGCGGGTTTGGGCAGTTCTTC
TRBV6-2/TRBV6-3	14	NA	TRBD1	TRBJ2-7	CASREQGISYEQYF	TGTGCCAGCAGAGAACAGGGGATCTCCTACGAGCAGTACTTC
TRBV6-5	13	many	NA	TRBJ2-7	CASVFRITDEQYF	TGTGCCAGCGTTTTCCGCATTACTGACGAGCAGTACTTC
TRBV27	17	many	TRBD1	TRBJ2-7	CASSSPGTGGFMDEQYF	TGTGCCAGCAGTTCTCCCGGGACAGGGGGCTTTATGGACGAGCAGTACTTC
TRBV24-1	12	NA	NA	TRBJ2-5	CATSDRQETQYF	TGTGCCACCAGTGATAGACAAGAGACCCAGTACTTC
TRBV18	15	many	NA	TRBJ2-2	CASSPGRSGTGELFF	TGTGCCAGCTCACCAGGCCGGTCCGGCACCGGGGAGCTGTTTTTT
TRBV30	14	NA	TRBD1	TRBJ2-5	CAWSARYRGETQYF	TGTGCCTGGAGTGCCCGTTACAGGGGTGAGACCCAGTACTTC
TRBV12-3/TRBV12-4	14	few	TRBD2	TRBJ2-7	CASSLGTSFAEQYF	TGTGCCAGCAGCCTCGGGACTAGCTTCGCCGAGCAGTACTTC
TRBV27	14	many	TRBD1	TRBJ2-7	CASHSGTGGYEQYF	TGTGCCAGCCATTCCGGGACAGGTGGATACGAGCAGTACTTC
TRBV20-1	13	NA	NA	TRBJ1-1	CSASEGQNTEAFF	TGCAGTGCTAGTGAAGGACAGAACACTGAAGCTTTCTTT
TRBV12-3/TRBV12-4	14	NA	NA	TRBJ2-5	CASSPSGLGETQYF	TGTGCCAGCAGCCCCTCGGGATTGGGAGAGACCCAGTACTTC
TRBV2	13	many	TRBD2	TRBJ2-7	CASSGLAGDEQYF	TGTGCCAGCAGTGGACTAGCGGGAGACGAGCAGTACTTC
TRBV12-3/TRBV12-4	16	NA	NA	TRBJ1-1	CASSSLYGTTNTEAFF	TGTGCCAGCAGTTCCCTTTACGGGACTACAAACACTGAAGCTTTCTTT
TRBV10-3	12	NA	NA	TRBJ1-1	CAIRGGQTEAFF	TGTGCCATCAGGGGCGGACAGACTGAAGCTTTCTTT
TRBV27	15	many	NA	TRBJ1-1	CASNRPGRMNTEAFF	TGTGCCAGCAATCGGCCGGGACGGATGAACACTGAAGCTTTCTTT
TRBV28	14	many	TRBD1	TRBJ1-2	CASSLQGADYGYTF	TGTGCCAGCAGTTTACAGGGGGCGGACTATGGCTACACCTTC
TRBV20-1	14	NA	TRBD1	TRBJ1-2	CSARDLEGANGYTF	TGCAGTGCTAGAGATCTCGAGGGGGCTAATGGCTACACCTTC
TRBV29-1	13	many	NA	TRBJ1-2	CSVAGGGVYGYTF	TGCAGCGTTGCTGGAGGGGGGGTATATGGCTACACCTTC
TRBV11-1	15	NA	TRBD2	TRBJ2-2	CASSVSGGVTGELFF	TGTGCCAGCAGCGTTAGCGGGGGAGTAACCGGGGAGCTGTTTTTT
TRBV30	13	many	NA	TRBJ2-7	CAWTMGSAYEQYF	TGTGCCTGGACAATGGGTTCGGCCTACGAGCAGTACTTC
TRBV6-1	14	many	TRBD1	TRBJ2-2	CASSENRGTGELFF	TGTGCCAGCAGCGAGAACAGGGGCACCGGGGAGCTGTTTTTT
TRBV12-3/TRBV12-4	13	NA	NA	TRBJ1-2	CASSNGGLRGYTF	TGTGCCAGCAGTAATGGGGGTCTTCGTGGCTACACCTTC